This T cell receptor beta chain came from a study of T cell repertoires in cytomegalovirus infection. Study-wide background: Public signatures in TCR beta pointed to CMV infection and matching HLA type.

Notes on the study in general: CMV-specific TCR beta clonotypes restricted by HLA-C dominated the ex vivo response. Identification of carriers of CMV plus the relevant HLA was performed using cumulative public TCR beta family frequency.

V lost 5 bases and J lost 7, with 23 bases in between. Per the germline V gene, CDR1 is SGHTA and CDR2 is FQGNSA. The CDR3 is 16 amino acids. This clonotype was seen repeatedly, ten times or more. The target antigen is unknown. TCRdb ran MiXCR on the reads and lists one entry per CDR3 protein. This table has about 360,000 distinct CDR3 sequences, less than 20% appearing once. The clonotype was recovered from a human donor in good health (CMV status not recorded). Some clones in this sample may be carry-over from other donors' samples. The specimen was PBMCs. V usage is TRBV7-2 and J usage is TRBJ1-2; weak D call: TRBD1 (6 bases). The CDR3 loop is CASSPWWSPGQGGYTF. As DNA, the CDR3 is TGTGCCAGCAGCCCCTGGTGGTCGCCGGGACAAGGTGGCTACACCTTC.